The rows below give T cell receptor beta chains drawn from one sample of a study of beta chain features in type 1 diabetes. Data came from immunoSEQ multiplex PCR; TCRdb stores just in-frame clones and leaves some out. The sample contains approximately 170,000 clones, about 7.8% of which appear only once. Sequenced material: central memory CD4+ T cells from blood. The receptors stem from a woman in her 40s with type 1 diabetes. CDR3s include the opening cysteine and the closing phenylalanine or tryptophan. Fields, in order: V gene, D gene, J gene, clone size, CDR3 protein, CDR3 DNA. A D gene is named only where the DNA matches it firmly. Clone size is shown for a subset of rows, as once, few, many or a class of expanded clone.

>TRBV6-5|.|TRBJ1-2|.
CASSYSQGNGYTF
TGTGCCAGCAGTTACAGTCAGGGGAATGGCTACACCTTC
>TRBV10-2|TRBD1|TRBJ1-2|few
CASSESRTGNYGYTF
TGCGCCAGCAGTGAGTCGAGGACAGGGAACTATGGCTACACCTTC
>TRBV28|TRBD2|TRBJ2-2|.
CASSSGLAGVTGELFF
TGTGCCAGCAGCTCCGGACTAGCGGGAGTGACCGGGGAGCTGTTTTTT
>TRBV9|.|TRBJ2-2|many
CASSVVGGELFF
TGTGCCAGCAGCGTAGTCGGCGGGGAGCTGTTTTTT
>TRBV29-1|.|TRBJ2-7|few
CSVAPPGNEQYF
TGCAGCGTTGCCCCCCCGGGTAACGAGCAGTACTTC
>TRBV5-4|TRBD1|TRBJ1-1|few
CASSTGTGANTEAFF
TGTGCCAGCAGCACCGGGACAGGGGCGAACACTGAAGCTTTCTTT
>TRBV11-2|.|TRBJ2-1|few
CASSLVIAAGLPLQQFF
TGTGCCAGCAGCTTAGTAATCGCGGCGGGGCTACCCCTTCAGCAGTTCTTC
>TRBV9|.|TRBJ2-7|few
CASSVGYSSEQYF
TGTGCCAGCAGCGTAGGGTACAGTTCCGAGCAGTACTTC
>TRBV19|.|TRBJ1-2|few
CASSIGSAGVGGYTF
TGTGCCAGTAGTATTGGTTCCGCAGGGGTTGGTGGCTACACCTTC
>TRBV28|.|TRBJ2-5|few
CASSLEYWETQYF
TGTGCCAGCAGTTTAGAGTACTGGGAGACCCAGTACTTC
>TRBV2|.|TRBJ1-2|few
CASSGLHSNYGYTF
TGTGCCAGCAGCGGACTCCATTCTAACTATGGCTACACCTTC
>TRBV19|.|TRBJ2-5|.
CASSTGSTETQYF
TGTGCCAGTAGTACCGGGTCGACAGAGACCCAGTACTTC
>TRBV18|.|TRBJ1-2|few
CASSLDSSGGYTF
TGTGCCAGCTCCCTTGACAGCTCAGGAGGCTACACCTTC
>TRBV4-3|.|TRBJ2-1|.
CASSLGEYSYNEQFF
TGCGCCAGCAGCCTCGGGGAGTACTCCTACAATGAGCAGTTCTTC
>TRBV2|TRBD2|TRBJ2-3|.
CASVAGGPGSTDTQYF
TGTGCCAGCGTCGCGGGAGGGCCGGGGAGCACAGATACGCAGTATTTT
>TRBV5-1|.|TRBJ2-2|few
CASSLTGGDTGELFF
TGCGCCAGCAGCCTCACAGGGGGGGACACCGGGGAGCTGTTTTTT
>TRBV19|TRBD1|TRBJ2-7|few
CASGQGFGEQYF
TGTGCCAGTGGACAGGGCTTCGGCGAGCAGTACTTC
>TRBV7-2|.|TRBJ2-7|.
CASSLEPGYEQYF
TGTGCCAGCAGCTTAGAACCAGGCTACGAGCAGTACTTC
>TRBV28|.|TRBJ2-1|.
CASRGGLAADEQFF
TGTGCCAGCAGGGGTGGACTTGCGGCGGATGAGCAGTTCTTC
>TRBV2|TRBD2|TRBJ2-7|.
CASSGQRGEQYF
TGTGCCAGCAGTGGGCAGCGGGGCGAGCAGTACTTC
>TRBV6-6|TRBD1|TRBJ2-7|.
CASSYRSGGFYEQYF
TGTGCCAGCAGTTACCGGTCAGGGGGCTTCTACGAGCAGTACTTC
>TRBV9|.|TRBJ2-2|many
CASSGGQGITGELFF
TGTGCCAGCAGCGGGGGGCAGGGGATCACCGGGGAGCTGTTTTTT
>TRBV7-8|.|TRBJ1-3|.
CASRPTGFSGNTIYF
TGTGCCAGCAGACCGACTGGTTTCTCTGGAAACACCATATATTTT
>TRBV28|.|TRBJ2-4|many
CASSFTGFSHF
TGTGCCAGCAGTTTCACCGGGTTCAGTCACTTC
>TRBV28|TRBD1|TRBJ1-2|few
CASLTGRYGYTF
TGTGCCAGCCTGACAGGGAGGTATGGCTACACCTTC
>TRBV5-1|.|TRBJ1-4|few
CASGTGLGNEKLFF
TGCGCCAGTGGTACAGGGCTTGGTAATGAAAAACTGTTTTTT
>TRBV6-5|.|TRBJ1-2|few
CASSYIGANYGYTF
TGTGCCAGCAGTTACATCGGAGCTAACTATGGCTACACCTTC
>TRBV7-9|.|TRBJ1-3|.
CATIQGSGNTIYF
TGTGCCACCATACAGGGTTCTGGAAACACCATATATTTT
>TRBV2|.|TRBJ2-1|many
CASSADSANEQFF
TGTGCCAGCAGCGCCGACAGTGCTAATGAGCAGTTCTTC
>TRBV7-3|.|TRBJ1-1|.
CASSLMEDTEAFF
TGTGCCAGCAGCTTAATGGAGGATACTGAAGCTTTCTTT
>TRBV4-2|TRBD2|TRBJ2-1|.
CASSQRRQTSGSYNEQFF
TGTGCCAGCAGCCAACGACGGCAAACTAGCGGATCCTACAATGAGCAGTTCTTC
>TRBV4-1|.|TRBJ2-7|.
CASSQETASSYEQYF
TGCGCCAGCAGCCAAGAAACAGCCTCCTCCTACGAGCAGTACTTC
>TRBV29-1|.|TRBJ1-1|.
CSVREGGDTEAFF
TGCAGCGTTAGGGAGGGCGGTGACACTGAAGCTTTCTTT
>TRBV29-1|.|TRBJ1-1|few
CSVGAMNTEAFF
TGCAGCGTTGGGGCCATGAACACTGAAGCTTTCTTT
>TRBV4-3|TRBD1|TRBJ1-1|few
CASSRGLPGQGASTEAFF
TGCGCCAGCAGCAGGGGCCTCCCGGGACAGGGGGCGAGTACTGAAGCTTTCTTT
>TRBV29-1|TRBD1|TRBJ2-3|many
CSGLGQASTDTQYF
TGCAGCGGCTTGGGACAGGCCAGCACAGATACGCAGTATTTT
>TRBV5-1|TRBD2|TRBJ2-1|few
CASSLGPGGSQGEQFF
TGCGCCAGCAGCTTGGGTCCGGGCGGGAGTCAGGGTGAGCAGTTCTTC
>TRBV5-1|TRBD1|TRBJ2-7|few
CASSLTGDEQYF
TGCGCCAGCAGCTTAACAGGGGACGAGCAGTACTTC
>TRBV7-9|.|TRBJ1-2|.
CASSSLRGRNYGYTF
TGTGCCAGCAGCTCACTCCGGGGGAGAAACTATGGCTACACCTTC
>TRBV9|.|TRBJ2-3|few
CASSVGRRQSPPDTQYF
TGTGCCAGCAGCGTAGGCCGCCGACAAAGTCCCCCAGATACGCAGTATTTT
>TRBV29-1|.|TRBJ1-1|.
CSVHQANTEAFF
TGCAGCGTTCATCAGGCGAACACTGAAGCTTTCTTT
>TRBV5-4|.|TRBJ2-1|.
CASRLATRDEQFF
TGTGCCAGCCGGCTAGCGACCCGGGATGAGCAGTTCTTC
>TRBV15|TRBD1|TRBJ1-4|.
CATSTRQGREKLFF
TGTGCCACCAGCACGCGACAGGGGAGGGAAAAACTGTTTTTT
>TRBV5-1|TRBD1|TRBJ1-3|.
CASSPGQDLSGNTIYF
TGCGCCAGCAGCCCGGGACAGGACCTCTCTGGAAACACCATATATTTT
>TRBV30|TRBD2|TRBJ2-7|many
CASRGGAAYEQYF
TGTGCCTCCCGGGGGGGAGCGGCCTACGAGCAGTACTTC
>TRBV14|.|TRBJ1-4|.
CASSLLSGAVNEKLFF
TGTGCCAGCAGCCTCCTTAGCGGGGCCGTTAATGAAAAACTGTTTTTT
>TRBV7-2|.|TRBJ2-4|few
CASSLRSGLAKNIQYF
TGTGCCAGCAGCTTAAGGTCAGGATTAGCCAAAAACATTCAGTACTTC
>TRBV9|TRBD1|TRBJ1-6|.
CASSPTGSSYNSPLHF
TGTGCCAGCAGCCCGACAGGGAGCTCCTATAATTCACCCCTCCACTTT
>TRBV10-3|TRBD1|TRBJ2-1|.
CAISGGQLGEQFF
TGTGCCATCAGTGGGGGACAGCTGGGAGAGCAGTTCTTC
>TRBV28|TRBD2|TRBJ2-1|few
CASSASGTSIYNEQFF
TGTGCCAGCAGCGCTTCCGGGACTAGCATATACAATGAGCAGTTCTTC
>TRBV9|.|TRBJ2-3|few
CASSVAGRGTDTQYF
TGTGCCAGCAGCGTAGCAGGCAGGGGCACAGATACGCAGTATTTT
>TRBV6-5|.|TRBJ1-1|.
CASSYSAGWGNTEAFF
TGTGCCAGCAGTTACTCGGCAGGGTGGGGGAACACTGAAGCTTTCTTT
>TRBV9|TRBD2|TRBJ2-7|few
CASSAHSGTSAYEQYF
TGTGCCAGCAGCGCCCACTCCGGGACTAGTGCCTACGAGCAGTACTTC
>TRBV10-3|TRBD1|TRBJ2-7|few
CAISYSGTGRHEQYF
TGTGCCATCAGTTATTCCGGGACAGGTCGGCACGAGCAGTACTTC
>TRBV5-1|.|TRBJ1-1|.
CASKTRGPVNTEAFF
TGCGCCAGCAAAACCAGGGGACCGGTGAACACTGAAGCTTTCTTT
>TRBV6-6|.|TRBJ2-2|few
CASSYDTVNTGELFF
TGTGCCAGCAGTTACGATACAGTGAACACCGGGGAGCTGTTTTTT
>TRBV29-1|.|TRBJ1-2|many
CSVLWTRANYTF
TGCAGCGTTCTCTGGACCAGGGCGAACTACACCTTC
>TRBV23-1|.|TRBJ1-2|few
CASKQAIDEFFNYGYTF
TGCGCCAGCAAGCAGGCCATTGACGAGTTTTTTAACTATGGCTACACCTTC
>TRBV9|.|TRBJ2-1|few
CASSVAPTTDEQFF
TGTGCCAGCAGCGTAGCCCCTACCACCGATGAGCAGTTCTTC